This T cell receptor (beta chain) is drawn from a study of identical twins (dated by TCRdb to 2016 to 2017). Turning to the overall study: TCR alpha and beta repertoires from monozygotic twins, unrelated adults of various ages and cord blood were deep-sequenced to test whether fetal clonotypes persist. Replicate twin experiments were performed at different times using different library preparation protocols to rule out contamination. General study outcomes and caveats: In monozygotic twins, recombination models systematically underestimated out-of-frame TCR alpha sharing, but the models matched the sharing seen between unrelated individuals. Excess twin sharing in beta out-of-frame sequences was weaker because fewer shared sequences lowered the signal-to-noise ratio. Conclusions relied on cross-sectional statistical analysis, since the same donors could not be followed over many years. Compared with coincidental sharing between unrelated individuals, out-of-frame TCR alpha sequences shared between twins showed an excess of sequences with low generation probability. Invariant T cells such as MAIT and iNKT could partly confound zero-insertion analyses, though diverse VJ usage argued against this for most clonotypes. Fewer insertions were carried by abundant cord blood beta clonotypes, a similar but weaker trend appeared in young adult naive repertoires, and no such trend appeared in memory repertoires.

Libraries were constructed by 5' RACE. The listed sequencing device is Illumina HiSeq 2000. Template switching added a universal primer binding site, and the final cDNA carried a unique molecular identifier that allowed TCR cDNA molecules to be counted accurately. First-strand cDNA for TCR alpha and beta chains was synthesized from specific primers in the conserved constant-segment region. To control for contamination, every cDNA library was double barcoded, receiving both a SMART-Mk sample barcode and Illumina barcodes. TruSeq adapter sequences and Illumina sample barcodes were added in two successive PCR steps. TCR alpha and beta cDNA libraries were sequenced on the Illumina HiSeq platform with custom primers. As for the authors' bioinformatics: MiGEC processed the raw reads to extract unique molecular identifiers, while MiXCR was used to determine the CDR3 positions. For each individual, recombination models were inferred using an EM algorithm with the repgenHMM and IGoR tools. Shared clonotypes were analyzed with the tcR package in R, and sharing was normalized by the product of cloneset sizes. Out-of-frame nonproductive sequences were analyzed to study raw recombination free of thymic and clonal selection effects. Starting from the raw public reads, TCRdb applied fastp trimming at Q25, assembled clones with MiXCR and retained in-frame beta chains. Records with the same CDR3 protein are collapsed into one entry carrying the most frequent genes and DNA. TCRdb's processing, not the study's, gives the V and J calls here. This sample lists about 520,000 distinct CDR3 sequences; around 20% were detected once. The ten most abundant clones make up 0.91% of the sample.

On this clonotype itself: Its cognate antigen has yet to be identified. The record has no base qualities; no much larger clone is one base away.

Every donor in the study was a healthy Caucasian. The twin cohort consisted of three pairs of female monozygotic twins, all aged about 18 to 29 years. Positive isolation kits from Invitrogen were used to isolate the CD4+ and CD8+ T cell populations. Cut back by 2 bases and 4 bases, the V and J ends lie 13 bases apart. Measured from the cysteine to the phenylalanine, the CDR3 is 15 residues long. The CDR3 DNA has 45 bases and is translated from base 1. CDR1 and CDR2 are read off the germline V gene (reference sequence) as SEHNR and FQNEAQ. These data also formed part of another study, on T cells expressing NK-cell markers. Reported in the second study: Under 10 donors provided sorted CD3+CD56+NKG2C+, CD3+CD56+NKG2C- and CD3+CD56-NKG2C+ T-cell subsets, whose TCR beta-chain repertoires were profiled. Of the eight sequenced donors, seven were found to be HCMV-seropositive and one was found to be HCMV-seronegative. To restrict sorting to alphabetaTCR-expressing T cells, an anti-gammadeltaTCR antibody was added in several experiments. In over five donors, the dominant CD3+CD56+NKG2C+ clonotypes were among the top 10 CD8+ clonotypes and accounted for about 1.0-7.0% of CD8+ T cells. Those dominant clonotypes were again the most abundant among CD3+CD56-NKG2C+ cells in a handful of donors, at about 25-65%. Whether the expanded NKG2C-expressing T cell clones were specific for HCMV antigens remained unclear. The eight sequenced donors were randomly selected healthy volunteers, three men and five women. A commercial ELISA kit detecting HCMV-specific IgG in serum was used to determine HCMV serostatus. MIGEC was used to demultiplex reads and group reads by UMI, and MiTCR was used to assemble and quantify clonotypes. To exclude erroneous sequences, any TCR cDNA sequence not supported by at least two reads was discarded. The tcR package was used for downstream repertoire analysis, and clonotypes were matched across fractions by CDR3 nucleotide sequence plus V segment. VDJmatch was used to annotate antigen specificity against VDJdb, with one amino acid substitution in CDR3 allowed.

The receptor was isolated from a woman aged 18-29 years in good health. This chain is built from TRBV7-9 and TRBJ2-3; possibly the D gene is TRBD2, per 7 matching bases. Sample: CD4+ T cells sorted from blood. The bases read TGTGCCAGCAGCTTACTTCGCGGGGGCGCAGATACGCAGTATTTT. This encodes CASSLLRGGADTQYF. The variable domain in full, with residues beyond the CDR3 obtained from the reference TRBV7-9 and TRBJ2-3 genes, is DTGVSQNPRHKITKRGQNVTFRCDPISEHNRLYWYRQTLGQGPEFLTYFQNEAQLEKSRLLSDRFSAERPKGSFSTLEIQRTEQGDSAMYLCASSLLRGGADTQYFGPGTRLTVL.